This section outlines one TCR beta chain sequence together with its context. Trimming at V came to 3 bases and at J to 9 bases, leaving 9 bases not matched to a gene. Germline loops: CDR1 SGHVS, CDR2 FQNEAQ. The CDR3 consists of 16 residues. This entry comes from a study of CD8 T cells in Susac syndrome. With random hexamers, reverse transcription was performed on about 0.5 to 1 ug of RNA. TCRdb analysed the immunoSEQ multiplex PCR reads with MiXCR anew, one entry per CDR3 protein. There are fewer than 350,000 distinct CDR3 sequences in the sample; just over 90% occur only once, and approximately 0.065% lies in the top ten.

The chain uses TRBV7-8 and TRBJ2-1; 12 bases line up with TRBD2. Sequencing input: CD4+ T cells from PBMCs. The TCR comes from a human donor with multiple sclerosis. CDR3 nucleotide sequence: TGTGCCAGCAGCTTCGGACGACTAGCGGGAGTTCTTGAGCAGTTCTTC. Its translation: CASSFGRLAGVLEQFF.